In its sample, the clone carrying this T cell receptor (beta chain) was seen many times. During its preparation, the TCRbeta library received unique molecular identifiers. TCRdb reanalysed the PCR reads using MiXCR and keeps one entry per CDR3 protein. This sample carries fewer than 550,000 distinct CDR3 sequences, roughly a tenth of them seen once, and the ten largest clones take roughly 5.5%. The CDR3 spans 15 residues. Per germline, CDR1 LNHNV and CDR2 YYDKDF (reference sequence). The ends were cut back, 0 bases at V and 7 bases at J, with 14 bases in the middle. These data are taken from a study of T-cell reconstitution after alpha-beta-depleted transplantation in children.

The sequenced sample was PBMCs from the stem cell graft donor, obtained from the stem cell graft. The TCR was taken from a human donor who donated a stem cell graft to a child with acute myeloid leukemia. The chain recombines TRBV15 with TRBJ2-3; D is unresolved. This CDR3 is CATSRDSILHNTQYF. Here the CDR3 DNA reads TGTGCCACCAGCAGAGATTCGATCCTGCACAATACGCAGTATTTT.